This T cell receptor (beta chain) was retrieved from a study of breast tumors, draining lymph nodes, adjacent tissues. From the multiplex PCR reads, TCRdb called clonotypes with MiXCR, one entry per CDR3 protein. The data show fewer than 250,000 distinct CDR3 sequences, about 30% seen once. This clonotype was seen repeatedly, ten times or more. No antigen is known for it. Samples came from axillary lymph nodes draining the breast cancer. Study-wide findings and caveats: The lymph node origin of tumor T cells was framed as consistent with a hypothesis, not demonstrated. Tumor TCR diversity was below lymph nodes but above nontumor tissue. Luminal-like breast cancer showed significantly higher tumor–nontumor repertoire similarity than basal-like. The data were judged consistent with most tumor T cells coming from lymph node and expanding in tumor.

V shed 4 bases and J shed 5 bases, with 15 bases lying between them. Germline CDR1 and CDR2: MNHEY and SVGEGT. CDR3 size: 15 residues. The sequence was collected from a female donor with breast cancer. Some clones in this sample may be carry-over from other donors' samples. The chain uses TRBV6-2 or TRBV6-3 and TRBJ2-1; D is possibly TRBD2 (8 bases). The sequenced material came from axillary lymph node tissue. CDR3 sequence reads: CASSFSGGQHNEQFF. The CDR3 DNA sequence: TGTGCCAGCAGTTTCAGCGGGGGACAGCACAATGAGCAGTTCTTC.